The 32 T cell receptor beta chains listed next were all sequenced from one sample in a study of blood T cells in healthy people across ages. Together with a sample-barcoded 5' primer, a J-beta primer mix was included in a second PCR lasting about 7 to 11 cycles. From the 5' RACE reads, TCRdb called clonotypes with MiXCR, one entry per CDR3 protein. In the table there are some 800,000 distinct CDR3 sequences, approximately 48% of which are singletons. Sequencing was done on a sample of blood. The receptors shown here come from a man aged 55 to 70 in good health.

The V gene is TRBV7-2, the J gene TRBJ1-3; possible D gene TRBD1, 5 bases. Trimming stripped 5 bases from V and 1 base from J, with 15 bases between. Per germline, CDR1 SGHTA and CDR2 FQGNSA. The CDR3 length is 16 residues. The CDR3 sequence is CASSIQGGTSGNTIYF. The CDR3 coding sequence is TGTGCCAGCAGCATCCAGGGAGGGACTTCTGGAAACACCATATATTTT.

This clonotype has just a few counts. This sequence joins TRBV6-2 or TRBV6-3 and TRBJ1-2; D might be TRBD1 (5 bases). Germline-derived CDR1 and CDR2 are MNHEY and SVGEGT. The CDR3 is made up of 15 amino acids. V was clipped by 5 bases and J by 0 bases, with 13 bases between them. The CDR3 region is CASSSRQSSNYGYTF. CDR3 in DNA: TGTGCCAGCAGTAGCCGACAGAGTTCTAACTATGGCTACACCTTC.

The rearrangement joins TRBV20-1 to TRBJ2-7, with D unresolved. The CDR3 runs 14 residues. Between the trimmed V and J ends, which lost 1 base and 0 bases, there was a span of 10 bases. Germline CDR1 reads DFQATT; CDR2 reads SNEGSKA (reference sequence). In DNA, the CDR3 is TGCAGTGCTAGAGGGTGGGCGGACTCCTACGAGCAGTACTTC. As protein: CSARGWADSYEQYF.

This clonotype was seen a handful of times. This chain uses TRBV7-2 with TRBJ2-5; tentatively, D is TRBD1 (5 bases). Germline CDR1 reads SGHTA; CDR2 reads FQGNSA. The CDR3 contains 14 residues. V was cut by 5 bases and J by 4 bases, with 14 bases left in between. The CDR3 is CASSVGSTGETQYF. The CDR3 nucleotides are TGTGCCAGCAGCGTAGGTAGCACAGGAGAGACCCAGTACTTC.

The rearrangement links TRBV29-1 to TRBJ1-2; 7 bases match TRBD1. Germline V gives CDR1 SQVTM, CDR2 ANQGSEA. V dropped 6 bases and J dropped 7; count of bases not matched to a gene: 8. This CDR3 contains 12 residues. The CDR3 loop reads CSVNRGSGGYTF. For the CDR3, the DNA is TGCAGCGTAAACAGGGGTTCGGGTGGCTACACCTTC.

The chain joins TRBV18 to TRBJ2-5; TRBD1 matches at 7 bases. The closer fit of TRBJ2-7 to the DNA end suggests the J call may be wrong. Germline assignment: CDR1 KGHSH and CDR2 LQKENI. This CDR3 is built from 14 residues. The CDR3, as DNA: TGTGCCAGCTCAGCCGGACAGGCAACCTGCGAGCAGTACTTC. It translates to CASSAGQATCEQYF.

The chain carries TRBV4-1 and TRBJ1-1; D remains unclear. V lost 0 bases and J 1 base, leaving 6 bases between the germline ends. The germline CDR1 and CDR2 sequences are MGHRA and YSYEKL. The CDR3 runs to 14 residues. CDR3 DNA: TGCGCCAGCAGCCAAGATTGGGGGAACACTGAAGCTTTCTTT. This codes for CASSQDWGNTEAFF.

V is TRBV20-1 and J is TRBJ2-1; possible D gene TRBD2, 7 bases. V dropped 0 bases and J dropped 0 bases, with 15 bases sitting between them. The CDR3 extends over 17 amino acids. Germline lookup yields CDR1 DFQATT and CDR2 SNEGSKA (reference sequence). This CDR3 is CSARDPGGPSSYNEQFF. CDR3 in DNA: TGCAGTGCTAGAGATCCCGGGGGGCCTAGCTCCTACAATGAGCAGTTCTTC.

J is TRBJ2-1 and V is TRBV7-9; 8 positions agree with TRBD1. V trimming: 11 bases; J trimming: 5 bases; junction bases outside the gene matches: 5. CDR1 SEHNR and CDR2 FQNEAQ come from the germline V gene (reference sequence). CDR3 length equals 12 residues. The CDR3 sequence is CAGQGQDNEQFF. CDR3 nucleotides: TGTGCCGGACAGGGACAAGACAATGAGCAGTTCTTC. Supplemented by reference TRBV7-9 and TRBJ2-1, the full variable domain reads DTGVSQNPRHKITKRGQNVTFRCDPISEHNRLYWYRQTLGQGPEFLTYFQNEAQLEKSRLLSDRFSAERPKGSFSTLEIQRTEQGDSAMYLCAGQGQDNEQFFGPGTRLTVL.

This clonotype was seen a few times. This rearrangement joins TRBV3-1 to TRBJ2-3; the D is unclear. The V end was cut by 2 bases, the J end by 5 bases, with 2 bases between. Germline values: CDR1 LGHDT, CDR2 YNNKEL (reference sequence). The CDR3 covers 11 residues. CDR3 protein: CASSQQDTQYF. CDR3 coding DNA: TGTGCCAGCAGCCAACAAGATACGCAGTATTTT.

This chain connects TRBV11-2 to TRBJ2-5; D unresolved. TRBJ2-7 explains the end of the DNA better; the J call may be wrong. CDR1 and CDR2 from the germline V gene are SGHAT and FQNNGV. The CDR3 has 14 residues. The CDR3 spells CASSLMGSAYEQYF. The CDR3 nucleotides read TGTGCCAGCAGCTTAATGGGTTCGGCTTACGAGCAGTACTTC.

The V and J genes are TRBV20-1 and TRBJ2-7, with TRBD2 as a possible D gene (5 bases). The CDR3 sequence is 12 residues long. V was cut by 5 bases and J by 1 base, with 9 bases left in between. Germline V gene lookup returns CDR1 DFQATT and CDR2 SNEGSKA (reference sequence). The CDR3 DNA follows: TGCAGTGCTGGGAGAAGATCCTACGAGCAGTACTTC. Translated, it gives CSAGRRSYEQYF.

The chain links TRBV4-3 to TRBJ2-3, with 8 positions matching TRBD2. The V gene end was trimmed by 4 bases and the J gene end by 5 bases; junction bases not matched to a gene: 17. This CDR3 has 18 residues. The germline V gene encodes CDR1 LGHNA and CDR2 YSLEER. The CDR3 region is CASSPILQTSAVGDTQYF. As DNA, the CDR3 is TGCGCCAGCAGCCCAATTCTACAGACTAGCGCCGTCGGAGATACGCAGTATTTT.

The chain links TRBV5-1 to TRBJ2-7, with D tentatively TRBD2 (6 bases). This CDR3 is built from 14 residues. V was trimmed by 5 bases and J by 4 bases, leaving 16 bases between them. Germline V CDR1 and CDR2: SGHRS, YFSETQ. CDR3 amino acids: CASRVASGEYEQYF. DNA of the CDR3: TGCGCCAGCAGGGTGGCTTCGGGGGAGTACGAGCAGTACTTC.

The CDR3 nucleotides are TGTGCCAGCAGCCCGAAGGGGTTAACTGCTTCTGGTGAGCAGTTCTTC. Translation: CASSPKGLTASGEQFF. The chain couples TRBV7-2 to TRBJ2-1; D may be TRBD1 (5 bases). This CDR3 region has 16 residues. The V gene's germline CDR1 is SGHTA and CDR2 FQGNSA. Trimming took off 5 bases at V and 9 bases at J, with 23 bases between the two ends.

The CDR3 DNA sequence: TGTGCCAGCAGCCGGGACAACTATAATTCACCCCTCCACTTT. Its protein product is CASSRDNYNSPLHF. The chain has TRBV7-9 and TRBJ1-6; possibly TRBD1 for D (6 bases). Germline CDR1 is SEHNR and CDR2 is FQNEAQ (reference sequence). V was trimmed by 5 bases and J by 3 bases, leaving 8 bases between them. The CDR3 length is 14 residues.

The rearrangement joins TRBV7-2 to TRBJ2-3, with TRBD2 matching 11 bases. The CDR3 is made up of 17 amino acids. V was clipped by 5 bases and J by 5 bases; unmatched bases: 12. Per the germline V gene, CDR1 is SGHTA and CDR2 is FQGNSA. The CDR3 sequence is CASSRTTSGVRGDTQYF. The CDR3 DNA reads as TGTGCCAGCAGCAGAACGACTAGCGGGGTTCGAGGAGATACGCAGTATTTT.

A few counts support this clonotype. One end of the junction fails to match germline, which may point to a read error. The CDR3 region is CASSLAASGKEAQYF. In DNA, the CDR3 is TGCGCCAGCAGCTTGGCTGCCAGCGGGAAAGAGGCCCAGTACTTC. V usage is TRBV5-1 and J usage is TRBJ2-5; 7 bases are a match to TRBD2. The CDR3 runs to 15 residues. Germline V gives CDR1 SGHRS, CDR2 YFSETQ.

This clonotype turned up a few times. This chain uses TRBV4-2 with TRBJ2-5, with a weak D call TRBD2 (5 bases). Germline V lookup: CDR1 LGHNA, CDR2 YNFKEQ. With 3 bases removed from V and 5 bases from J, the gap between germline ends came to 16 bases. The CDR3 runs 15 residues. CDR3 DNA sequence: TGTGCCAGCAGCCAGCCCCTAGCTTCGGGGGAGACCCAGTACTTC. Translation gives CASSQPLASGETQYF.

The V call is TRBV21-1, the J call TRBJ1-5; no DNA check was done on the table's D call, TRBD1. TRBV21-1 is a listed pseudogene. This CDR3 spans 18 amino acids. The CDR3 DNA reads TGTGCCAGCAGCAAAGCCGGGGACACTCGTTATAGCAATCAGCCCCAGCATTTT. Translation gives CASSKAGDTRYSNQPQHF.

The CDR3 protein is CASRSSGNSYEQYF. The CDR3 DNA follows: TGTGCCAGCAGGAGTTCAGGCAACTCCTACGAGCAGTACTTC. The chain recombines TRBV2 with TRBJ2-7; D is unresolved. Germline CDR1 and CDR2: SNHLY and FYNNEI. This CDR3 region has 14 residues. V dropped 6 bases and J dropped 0 bases, with 12 bases sitting between them.

This clonotype was detected only a few times. This rearrangement joins TRBV12-3 or TRBV12-4 to TRBJ2-1; D could derive from TRBD1 or TRBD2 (6 bases each). The CDR3 covers 14 residues. Trimming stripped 3 bases from V and 8 bases from J, with 14 bases between. The CDR3 nucleotides are TGTGCCAGCAGTTTGGGGGCGGGATTCTATGAGCAGTTCTTC. As protein: CASSLGAGFYEQFF.

The J gene is TRBJ1-5, the V gene TRBV6-2 or TRBV6-3, with TRBD1 matching 10 bases. The CDR3 runs 15 residues. The germline gives CDR1 MNHEY, CDR2 SVGEGT. Trimming took 6 bases from V and 5 from J; bases not matched to a gene: 7. The CDR3 DNA is TGTGCCAGCAGACCGACAGGGGGCGGTCATCAGCCCCAGCATTTT. Its translation is CASRPTGGGHQPQHF.

This clonotype was counted only a few times. The J gene is TRBJ2-5, the V gene TRBV6-2 or TRBV6-3; TRBD1 might be the D (6 bases). V was trimmed by 2 bases and J by 2 bases, leaving 12 bases between them. The CDR3 has 15 amino acids. Germline V CDR1 and CDR2: MNHEY, SVGEGT. The CDR3 reads CASSYVGTPQETQYF. The CDR3 DNA reads TGTGCCAGCAGTTACGTTGGGACACCACAAGAGACCCAGTACTTC.

The chain employs TRBV3-1 and TRBJ2-3; 7 nucleotides line up with TRBD2. Trimming at V came to 0 bases and at J to 1 base, leaving 7 bases not matched to a gene. Germline V lookup: CDR1 LGHDT, CDR2 YNNKEL (reference sequence). The CDR3 runs to 17 residues. In DNA form, the CDR3 reads TGTGCCAGCAGCCAAGAACGTGGGCTAGCGGGCACAGATACGCAGTATTTT. The encoded protein is CASSQERGLAGTDTQYF.

The gene calls are TRBV6-2 or TRBV6-3 and TRBJ2-3; D is unclear. CDR1 and CDR2 (germline): MNHEY, SVGEGT. This CDR3 comprises 11 residues. V lost 3 bases and J 5 bases, leaving 3 bases between the germline ends. The CDR3 DNA sequence: TGTGCCAGCAGTTATATAGATACGCAGTATTTT. This gives the protein CASSYIDTQYF.

The chain has TRBV7-2 and TRBJ2-5; D is unresolved. The CDR3 covers 14 residues. Trimming shortened V by 5 bases and J by 4 bases, and 14 bases separated the two germline ends. Per germline, CDR1 SGHTA and CDR2 FQGNSA. The CDR3 spells CASSPRPFRETQYF. The DNA for the CDR3 is TGTGCCAGCAGCCCCCGACCCTTCCGAGAGACCCAGTACTTC. Combining the CDR3 with reference TRBV7-2 and TRBJ2-5 gives the whole variable domain GAGVSQSPSNKVTEKGKDVELRCDPISGHTALYWYRQSLGQGLEFLIYFQGNSAPDKSGLPSDRFSAERTGGSVSTLTIQRTQQEDSAVYLCASSPRPFRETQYFGPGTRLLVL.

The chain employs TRBV25-1 and TRBJ1-1; TRBD1 aligns across 9 bases. The CDR3 length is 15 residues. CDR1 is MGHDK and CDR2 is SYGVNS in the germline V gene. The ends lost 1 base at V and 4 bases at J; junction bases unmatched: 4. CDR3 DNA: TGTGCCAGCAGTGAATTTGGGACAGGGTCCACTGAAGCTTTCTTT. Amino acid sequence: CASSEFGTGSTEAFF. Looking up the rest from reference TRBV25-1 and TRBJ1-1 gives the full variable domain: EADIYQTPRYLVIGTGKKITLECSQTMGHDKMYWYQQDPGMELHLIHYSYGVNSTEKGDLSSESTVSRIRTEHFPLTLESARPSHTSQYLCASSEFGTGSTEAFFGQGTRLTVV.

The chain uses TRBV5-6 and TRBJ1-2; a possible D gene is TRBD1 (6 bases). From germline, CDR1 is SGHDT and CDR2 YYEEEE. This CDR3 region has 14 residues. V was trimmed by 4 bases and J by 4 bases, leaving 14 bases between them. DNA for the CDR3: TGTGCCAGCAGCCAGGGGCATCTGGGCTATGGCTACACCTTC. Its translation is CASSQGHLGYGYTF.

Turning to this clonotype: Sequence at one end of the junction differs from germline and may be a read error. The chain is built from TRBV20-1 and TRBJ2-3; D may be TRBD1 or TRBD2 (5 bases each). CDR1 is DFQATT, CDR2 SNEGSKA, per germline (reference sequence). The CDR3 runs 18 residues. In DNA form, the CDR3 reads TGCATTGCTAGAGGGTTTATCGGGACGGCGATTAGCACAGATACGCAGTATTTT. It is translated as CIARGFIGTAISTDTQYF.

A single count supports this clonotype. This rearrangement joins TRBV5-1 to TRBJ1-6, with 12 bases that match TRBD1. V trimming: 5 bases; J trimming: 6 bases; junction bases outside the gene matches: 6. This CDR3 region has 16 residues. Germline assignment: CDR1 SGHRS and CDR2 YFSETQ. For the CDR3, the DNA is TGCGCCAGCAGTTCCGGGACAGGGGGCGGTAATTCACCCCTCCACTTT. This codes for CASSSGTGGGNSPLHF.

The chain is built from TRBV20-1 and TRBJ1-4; TRBD1 matches at 7 bases. The CDR3 is made up of 13 amino acids. The germline V gene encodes CDR1 DFQATT and CDR2 SNEGSKA (reference sequence). Trimming removed 5 bases from V and 16 bases from J; junction bases left unmatched: 16. CDR3 in DNA: TGCAGTGCTGGTCCGGGACAGACCTCTACTCCGTTTTTT. It specifies CSAGPGQTSTPFF.